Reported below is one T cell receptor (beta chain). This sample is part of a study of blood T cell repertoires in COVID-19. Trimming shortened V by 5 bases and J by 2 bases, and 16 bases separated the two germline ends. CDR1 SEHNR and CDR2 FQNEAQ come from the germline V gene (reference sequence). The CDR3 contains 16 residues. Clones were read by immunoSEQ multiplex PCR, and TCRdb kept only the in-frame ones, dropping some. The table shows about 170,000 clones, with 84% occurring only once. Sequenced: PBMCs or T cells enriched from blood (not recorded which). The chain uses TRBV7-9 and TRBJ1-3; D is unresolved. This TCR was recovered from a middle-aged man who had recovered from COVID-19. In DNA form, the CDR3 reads TGTGCCAGCAGCCATCCGATAGGGAGGACTGGAAACACCATATATTTT. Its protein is CASSHPIGRTGNTIYF.